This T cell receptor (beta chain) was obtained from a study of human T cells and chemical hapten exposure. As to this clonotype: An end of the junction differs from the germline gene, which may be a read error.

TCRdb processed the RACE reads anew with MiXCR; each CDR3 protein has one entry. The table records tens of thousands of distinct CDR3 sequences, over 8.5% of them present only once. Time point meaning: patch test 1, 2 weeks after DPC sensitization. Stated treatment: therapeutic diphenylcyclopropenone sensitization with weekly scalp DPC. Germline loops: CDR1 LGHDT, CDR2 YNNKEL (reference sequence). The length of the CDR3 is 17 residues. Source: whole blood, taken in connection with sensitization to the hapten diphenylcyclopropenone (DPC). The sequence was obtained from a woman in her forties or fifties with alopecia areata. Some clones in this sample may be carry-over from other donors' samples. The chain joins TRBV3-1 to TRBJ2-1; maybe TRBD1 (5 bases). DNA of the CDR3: TGTGCCGGCAGCCACCCGCCCGACAGTGGCTCCTACAATGAGCAGTTCTTC. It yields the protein CAGSHPPDSGSYNEQFF.